The source of this T cell receptor (beta chain) is a study of T cell responses to AZD1222 COVID-19 vaccine. Study overall: Second-dose timings of about 4 or about 12 weeks were pooled. Overall study results and limits: In all cases, repertoires were sampled only after the peak T cell response. Donors were mostly white British, more females; clonal diversity possibly underestimated.

TCRdb's table, derived via immunoSEQ multiplex PCR, lists solely in-frame clones and lacks some. The sample lists some 150,000 clones; roughly 94% were seen once. Details on this clone: Its antigen is unknown.

Specimen: peripheral blood, collected on day 0 of AZD1222 vaccination. This receptor was identified in an adult in good health.

The CDR3 coding sequence is TGTGCCAGCTCATCCCCGACAGGGAAGAATCAGCCCCAGCATTTT. Translated: CASSSPTGKNQPQHF. The chain is built from TRBV18 and TRBJ1-5; 7 bases are shared with TRBD1. Germline lookup yields CDR1 KGHSH and CDR2 LQKENI. This CDR3 region has 15 residues. The V segment lost 5 bases and the J segment 4 bases; nucleotides outside the gene matches: 8.